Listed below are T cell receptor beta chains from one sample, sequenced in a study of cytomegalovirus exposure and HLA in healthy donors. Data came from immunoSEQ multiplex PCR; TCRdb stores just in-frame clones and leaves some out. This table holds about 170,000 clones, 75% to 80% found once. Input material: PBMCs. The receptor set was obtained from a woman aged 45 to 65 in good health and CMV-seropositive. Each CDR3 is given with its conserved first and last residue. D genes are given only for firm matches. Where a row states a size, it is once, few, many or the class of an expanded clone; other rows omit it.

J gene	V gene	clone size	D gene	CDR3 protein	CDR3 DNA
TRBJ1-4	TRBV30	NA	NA	CAWSAVKEKLFF	TGTGCCTGGAGCGCAGTTAAAGAAAAACTGTTTTTT
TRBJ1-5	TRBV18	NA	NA	CASSGQYSNQPQHF	TGTGCCAGCTCAGGACAGTATAGCAATCAGCCCCAGCATTTT
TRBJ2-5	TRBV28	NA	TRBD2	CASRRGTSLETQYF	TGTGCCAGCAGGCGAGGGACTAGTCTAGAGACCCAGTACTTC
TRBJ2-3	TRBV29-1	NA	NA	CSVELTTFRTDTQYF	TGCAGCGTTGAACTGACAACTTTCCGCACAGATACGCAGTATTTT
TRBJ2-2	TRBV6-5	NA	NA	CASSPGRGGSELFF	TGTGCCAGCAGTCCAGGACGGGGAGGATCGGAGCTGTTTTTT
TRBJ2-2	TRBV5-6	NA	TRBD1	CASSAGTDNTGELFF	TGTGCCAGCAGCGCCGGGACAGATAACACCGGGGAGCTGTTTTTT
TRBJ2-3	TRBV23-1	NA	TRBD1	CVQHFGCRVRGRFLPDTQYF	TGCGTCCAGCACTTTGGGTGTAGGGTCAGGGGGCGGTTTCTTCCAGATACGCAGTATTTT
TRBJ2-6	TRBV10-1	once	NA	CASISYSGANVLTF	TGCGCCAGCATCTCTTACTCTGGGGCCAACGTCCTGACTTTC
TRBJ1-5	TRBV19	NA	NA	CASSKYQGGSNQPQHF	TGTGCCAGTAGTAAATACCAGGGTGGGAGCAATCAGCCCCAGCATTTT
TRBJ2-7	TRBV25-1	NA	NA	CASSESWGGARNEQYF	TGTGCCAGCAGTGAATCCTGGGGTGGGGCGCGCAACGAGCAGTACTTC
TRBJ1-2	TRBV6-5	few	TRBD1	CASRQGPLYGYTF	TGTGCCAGCCGACAGGGGCCCCTCTATGGCTACACCTTC
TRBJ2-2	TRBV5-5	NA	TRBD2	CASSLQLAGVSGELFF	TGTGCCAGCAGCTTGCAACTAGCGGGAGTCTCCGGGGAGCTGTTTTTT
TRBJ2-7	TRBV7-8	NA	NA	CASSLRRDSFYEQYF	TGTGCCAGCAGCTTACGGAGGGACAGCTTCTACGAGCAGTACTTC